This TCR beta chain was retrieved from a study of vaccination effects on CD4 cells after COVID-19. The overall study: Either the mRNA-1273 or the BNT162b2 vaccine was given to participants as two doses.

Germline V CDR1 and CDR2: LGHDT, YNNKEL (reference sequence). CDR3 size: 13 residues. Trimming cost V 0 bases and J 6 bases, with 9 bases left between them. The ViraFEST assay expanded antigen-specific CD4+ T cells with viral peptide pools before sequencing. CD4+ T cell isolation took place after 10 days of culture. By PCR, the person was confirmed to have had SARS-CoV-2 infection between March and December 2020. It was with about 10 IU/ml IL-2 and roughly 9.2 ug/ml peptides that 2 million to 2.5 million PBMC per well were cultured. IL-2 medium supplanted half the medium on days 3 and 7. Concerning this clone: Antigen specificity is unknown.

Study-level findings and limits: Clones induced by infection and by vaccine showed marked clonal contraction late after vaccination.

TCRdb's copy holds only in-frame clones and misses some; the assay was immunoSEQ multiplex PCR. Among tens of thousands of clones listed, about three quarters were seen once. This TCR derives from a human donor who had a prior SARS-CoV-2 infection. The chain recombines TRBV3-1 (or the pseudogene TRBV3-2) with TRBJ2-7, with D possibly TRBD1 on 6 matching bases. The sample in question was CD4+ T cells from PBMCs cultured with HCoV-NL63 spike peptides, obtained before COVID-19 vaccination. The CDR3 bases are TGTGCCAGCAGCCAAGACAGGGGACCCGAGCAGTACTTC. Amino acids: CASSQDRGPEQYF.